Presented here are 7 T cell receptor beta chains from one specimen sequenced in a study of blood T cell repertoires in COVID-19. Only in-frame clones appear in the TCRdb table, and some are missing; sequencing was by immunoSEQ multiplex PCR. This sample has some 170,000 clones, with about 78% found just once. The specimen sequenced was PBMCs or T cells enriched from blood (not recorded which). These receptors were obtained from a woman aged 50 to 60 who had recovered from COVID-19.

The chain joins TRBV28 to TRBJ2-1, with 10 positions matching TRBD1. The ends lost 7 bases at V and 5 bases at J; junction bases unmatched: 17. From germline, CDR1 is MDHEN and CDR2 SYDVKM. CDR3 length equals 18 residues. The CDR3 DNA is TGTGCCAGCACACTTTTGGGGGACGGGACAGGGGAAAACAATGAGCAGTTCTTC. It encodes CASTLLGDGTGENNEQFF. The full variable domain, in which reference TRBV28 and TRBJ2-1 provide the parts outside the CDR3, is DVKVTQSSRYLVKRTGEKVFLECVQDMDHENMFWYRQDPGLGLRLIYFSYDVKMKEKGDIPEGYSVSREKKERFSLILESASTNQTSMYLCASTLLGDGTGENNEQFFGPGTRLTVL.

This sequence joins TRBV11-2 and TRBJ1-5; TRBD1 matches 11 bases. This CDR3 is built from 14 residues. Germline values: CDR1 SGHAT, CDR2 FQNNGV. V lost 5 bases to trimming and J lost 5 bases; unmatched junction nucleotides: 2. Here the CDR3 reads CASSRGQGDQPQHF. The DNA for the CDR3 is TGTGCCAGCAGCCGGGGACAGGGGGATCAGCCCCAGCATTTT.

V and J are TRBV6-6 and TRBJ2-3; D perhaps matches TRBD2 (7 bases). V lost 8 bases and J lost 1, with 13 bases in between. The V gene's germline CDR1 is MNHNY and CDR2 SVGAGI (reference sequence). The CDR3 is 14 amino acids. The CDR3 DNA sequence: TGTGCCAGCCAGGGGAGGGCTCGCACAGATACGCAGTATTTT. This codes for CASQGRARTDTQYF.

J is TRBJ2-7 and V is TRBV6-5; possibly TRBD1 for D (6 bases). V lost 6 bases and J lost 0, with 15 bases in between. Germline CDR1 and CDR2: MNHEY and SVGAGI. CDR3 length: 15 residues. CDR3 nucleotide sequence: TGTGCCAGCAGAGCCCGACAGGAGCTCTCCTACGAGCAGTACTTC. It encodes CASRARQELSYEQYF.

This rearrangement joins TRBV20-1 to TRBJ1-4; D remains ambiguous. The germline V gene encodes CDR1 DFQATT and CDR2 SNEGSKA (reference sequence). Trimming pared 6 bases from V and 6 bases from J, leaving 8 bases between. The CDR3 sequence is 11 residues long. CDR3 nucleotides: TGCAGTGCACAGAGAGATGAAAAACTGTTTTTT. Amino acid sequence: CSAQRDEKLFF.

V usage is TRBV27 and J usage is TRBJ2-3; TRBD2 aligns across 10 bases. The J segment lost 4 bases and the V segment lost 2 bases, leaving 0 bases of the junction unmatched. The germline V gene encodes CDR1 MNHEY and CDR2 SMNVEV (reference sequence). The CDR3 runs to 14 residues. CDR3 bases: TGTGCCAGCAGTTTACTAGCGGGAGCAGATACGCAGTATTTT. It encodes CASSLLAGADTQYF.

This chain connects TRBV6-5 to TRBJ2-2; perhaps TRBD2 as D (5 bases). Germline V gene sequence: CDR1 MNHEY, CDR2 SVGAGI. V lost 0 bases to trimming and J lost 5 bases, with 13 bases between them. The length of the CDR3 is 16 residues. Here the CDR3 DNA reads TGTGCCAGCAGTTACTCGTTGGGAGTGGGGACCGGGGAGCTGTTTTTT. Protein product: CASSYSLGVGTGELFF.